Shown below are 20 T cell receptor beta chains from a single sample sequenced in a study of beta chain features in type 1 diabetes (dated by TCRdb to 2016 to 2018). The study at large found these results: In all four CD4+ subsets, TCRB CDR3 length was moderately but significantly shorter in type 1 diabetes patients.

Libraries came from the immunoSEQ multiplex PCR assay. The entire isolated RNA was reverse transcribed using the High Capacity cDNA Reverse Transcription Kit, and thus expressed TCRB transcripts were sequenced. TCRdb stores this immuneACCESS table with in-frame sequences only. Part of the clones is absent; in the studies checked, under half of the shortfall reflects unresolved V genes, and no reason is known for the rest. This sample holds hundreds of thousands of clones; 11% to 15% were observed only once. Together, the top ten hold around 0.04% of the sample. Their antigens are not known. The sample comprised naive CD4+ T cells from blood. The sample's cell subset or site, from its label and the paper: true naive CD4+ T cells. The receptors come from a young man with type 1 diabetes.

V gene TRBV7-6 combines with J gene TRBJ2-1; TRBD1 might be the D (5 bases). Trimming cost V 5 bases and J 9 bases, with 11 bases left between them. Germline loops: CDR1 SGHVS, CDR2 FNYEAQ. The CDR3 is made up of 12 amino acids. The CDR3 sequence is CASSLQGIEQFF. As DNA, the CDR3 is TGTGCCAGCAGCCTCCAGGGTATTGAGCAGTTCTTC.

The CDR3 coding sequence is TGTGCCAGCAGACGCCGACCGCTCGTGTCCTACGAGCAGTACTTC. Amino acid sequence: CASRRRPLVSYEQYF. V is TRBV6-5 and J is TRBJ2-7; unclear D gene. The germline gives CDR1 MNHEY, CDR2 SVGAGI. Trimming shortened V by 6 bases and J by 1 base, and 16 bases separated the two germline ends. This CDR3 is 15 amino acids long.

The chain combines TRBV7-8 with TRBJ1-6; TRBD1 might be the D (6 bases). The germline V gene encodes CDR1 SGHVS and CDR2 FQNEAQ. Trimming pared 5 bases from V and 5 bases from J, leaving 10 bases between. The CDR3 spans 14 residues. In DNA, the CDR3 is TGTGCCAGCAGCCCAGGACAGCATAATTCACCCCTCCACTTT. This encodes CASSPGQHNSPLHF.

The chain couples TRBV2 to TRBJ1-4; weak D call: TRBD1 (5 bases). Germline V lookup: CDR1 SNHLY, CDR2 FYNNEI. The CDR3 spans 14 residues. V lost 8 bases to trimming and J lost 7 bases, with 17 bases between them. The CDR3 nucleotides are TGTGCCAGCTTCTTAGACGGGGCGGGTGAAAAACTGTTTTTT. Its translation is CASFLDGAGEKLFF. The full variable domain, with the rest looked up from reference TRBV2 and TRBJ1-4, is EPEVTQTPSHQVTQMGQEVILRCVPISNHLYFYWYRQILGQKVEFLVSFYNNEISEKSEIFDDQFSVERPDGSNFTLKIRSTKLEDSAMYFCASFLDGAGEKLFFGSGTQLSVL.

J is TRBJ2-5 and V is TRBV18, with no clear D. The CDR3 is 13 residues long. The V and J ends lost 3 bases and 4 bases respectively, with 9 bases between them. Germline V gene sequence: CDR1 KGHSH, CDR2 LQKENI. CDR3 coding DNA: TGTGCCAGCTCACCCGGGCCTACAGAGACCCAGTACTTC. Translated, it gives CASSPGPTETQYF.

The rearrangement links TRBV7-9 to TRBJ2-3; possibly TRBD1 or TRBD2 for D (6 bases each). CDR3 length: 13 residues. Germline V gene sequence: CDR1 SEHNR, CDR2 FQNEAQ (reference sequence). The V end lost 8 bases, the J end lost 1 base, and 10 bases lay between the germline ends. CDR3 residues: CASSRGGTDTQYF. The CDR3 coding sequence is TGTGCCAGCTCGAGGGGGGGCACAGATACGCAGTATTTT.

This clone was picked up a small number of times. The chain has TRBV20-1 and TRBJ2-1; D not resolved. The CDR3 extends over 10 amino acids. Looked up from germline, CDR1 is DFQATT and CDR2 is SNEGSKA (reference sequence). Trimming took off 5 bases at V and 8 bases at J, with 7 bases between the two ends. CDR3 residues: CSALWDEQFF. As DNA, the CDR3 is TGCAGTGCTCTTTGGGATGAGCAGTTCTTC.

This clone has only a few counts. V is TRBV25-1 and J is TRBJ2-1; D might be TRBD2 (5 bases). Per germline, CDR1 MGHDK and CDR2 SYGVNS. The CDR3 length is 14 residues. The V gene lost 2 bases and the J gene lost 7 bases, with 12 bases spanning the gap. The CDR3 is CASSERGSSNEQFF. The CDR3 nucleotides read TGTGCCAGCAGTGAACGGGGTAGCTCGAATGAGCAGTTCTTC.

This clone has only a few counts. This chain uses TRBV9 with TRBJ2-1; no clear D gene. Trimming removed 4 bases from V and 3 bases from J, with 14 bases in between. CDR3 length equals 15 residues. The germline V gene has CDR1 SGDLS and CDR2 YYNGEE. Here the CDR3 DNA reads TGTGCCAGCAGCTCCAGCGCGGCCAGCTACAATGAGCAGTTCTTC. Encoded protein: CASSSSAASYNEQFF.

This clone was detected many times. The rearrangement joins TRBV29-1 to TRBJ1-2, with D possibly being TRBD1 (5 bases). Germline values: CDR1 SQVTM, CDR2 ANQGSEA. This CDR3 is built from 12 residues. Trimming pared 7 bases from V and 2 bases from J, leaving 11 bases between. The CDR3 protein is CSAKTENYGYTF. The CDR3 nucleotides are TGCAGCGCCAAGACAGAGAACTATGGCTACACCTTC.

This clone has only a few counts. The V call is TRBV7-2, the J call TRBJ1-1; D unresolved. The CDR3 covers 15 residues. V was shortened by 4 bases and J by 3 bases, with 15 bases between the two germline ends. From germline, CDR1 is SGHTA and CDR2 FQGNSA. As DNA, the CDR3 is TGTGCCAGCAGCTCCGACCTAGGTGTCGACACTGAAGCTTTCTTT. Its translation: CASSSDLGVDTEAFF.

The chain combines TRBV29-1 with TRBJ2-7; 12 nucleotides line up with TRBD1. V lost 7 bases to trimming and J lost 6 bases; unmatched junction nucleotides: 10. There are 14 residues in the CDR3. CDR1 is SQVTM, CDR2 ANQGSEA, per germline. This CDR3 reads CSAGWGQGAGEQYF. The CDR3 nucleotides are TGCAGCGCCGGGTGGGGACAGGGGGCGGGCGAGCAGTACTTC.

This clone appeared a few times. The chain is built from TRBV7-2 and TRBJ2-7; D is uncertain. Germline loops: CDR1 SGHTA, CDR2 FQGNSA. Deletions cut 1 base from V and 1 base from J, with 8 bases between. The CDR3 extends over 14 amino acids. The CDR3 coding sequence is TGTGCCAGCAGCTTAGGCCCTAGATCCTACGAGCAGTACTTC. It translates to CASSLGPRSYEQYF.

The chain carries TRBV7-2 and TRBJ2-3, with D perhaps TRBD1 or TRBD2 (5 bases each). Germline loops: CDR1 SGHTA, CDR2 FQGNSA. The CDR3 loop spans 15 amino acids. Deletions cut 5 bases from V and 4 bases from J, with 16 bases between. The CDR3 sequence: CASSPDGRESDTQYF. For the CDR3, the DNA is TGTGCCAGCAGCCCCGACGGCAGGGAGTCAGATACGCAGTATTTT.

The J gene is TRBJ2-1, the V gene TRBV15, with D possibly being TRBD1 (5 bases). This CDR3 region has 15 residues. The germline V gene has CDR1 LNHNV and CDR2 YYDKDF (reference sequence). The germline V and J ends were trimmed by 1 base and 5 bases, with 12 bases remaining between them. The chain's CDR3 is CATSRGSAGNNEQFF. The CDR3 DNA is TGTGCCACCAGCAGAGGCTCCGCAGGGAACAATGAGCAGTTCTTC.

This clone has only a few counts. The gene calls are TRBV30 and TRBJ1-5, with D hard to call. Trimming stripped 0 bases from V and 6 bases from J, with 12 bases between. The germline V gene has CDR1 GTSNPN and CDR2 SVGIG (reference sequence). The CDR3 is 14 amino acids. The CDR3, as DNA: TGTGCCTGGAGTGTACGGGGAGGGCGTCAGCCCCAGCATTTT. This sequence encodes CAWSVRGGRQPQHF.

The chain recombines TRBV2 with TRBJ1-2; tentatively, D is TRBD1 (5 bases). V shed 5 bases and J shed 8 bases, with 18 bases lying between them. The CDR3 covers 14 residues. The germline gives CDR1 SNHLY, CDR2 FYNNEI. This CDR3 is CASSPQGSVGGYTF. For the CDR3, the DNA is TGTGCCAGCAGTCCCCAGGGAAGTGTAGGAGGCTACACCTTC. Looking up the rest from reference TRBV2 and TRBJ1-2 gives the full variable domain: EPEVTQTPSHQVTQMGQEVILRCVPISNHLYFYWYRQILGQKVEFLVSFYNNEISEKSEIFDDQFSVERPDGSNFTLKIRSTKLEDSAMYFCASSPQGSVGGYTFGSGTRLTVV.

This clone was found a few times. V usage is TRBV30 and J usage is TRBJ1-2; D gene uncertain. This CDR3 spans 15 amino acids. The V gene lost 0 bases and the J gene lost 7 bases, with 18 bases spanning the gap. CDR1 GTSNPN and CDR2 SVGIG come from the germline V gene (reference sequence). The CDR3 coding sequence is TGTGCCTGGAGTGTCGTATTCAGGTGGGAGACTGGCTACACCTTC. Protein sequence: CAWSVVFRWETGYTF.

The chain employs TRBV5-4 and TRBJ2-2; D might be TRBD2 (7 bases). V lost 3 bases and J lost 6, with 18 bases in between. The CDR3 runs to 16 residues. Per the germline V gene, CDR1 is SGHNT and CDR2 is YYREEE (reference sequence). CDR3 sequence reads: CASSSKQGRVPGELFF. The CDR3 nucleotides are TGTGCCAGCAGCTCCAAGCAGGGGAGGGTTCCCGGGGAGCTGTTTTTT.

This clone has a handful of counts. The rearrangement links TRBV28 to TRBJ1-1; weak D call: TRBD1 (5 bases). Germline V CDR1 and CDR2: MDHEN, SYDVKM. The ends were cut back, 7 bases at V and 4 bases at J, with 7 bases in the middle. The CDR3 spans 11 residues. CDR3 in amino acids: CASITGTEAFF. CDR3 DNA: TGTGCCAGCATTACAGGCACTGAAGCTTTCTTT.